A single sample gave rise to the 13 T cell receptor beta chains below, sequenced in a study of blood T cell repertoires in COVID-19. Sequencing was performed with immunoSEQ multiplex PCR; in TCRdb, only in-frame clones are kept and a portion is missing. Found here are some 200,000 clones, around 88% of them singletons; the top ten hold roughly 1.5%. The sequenced sample consisted of peripheral blood. These receptors were taken from a man between 18 and 35 years old with active or convalescent COVID-19.

V and J are TRBV11-2 and TRBJ1-1; D might be TRBD1 (5 bases). CDR3 length: 15 residues. The germline V and J ends were trimmed by 5 bases and 0 bases, with 13 bases remaining between them. The germline V gene has CDR1 SGHAT and CDR2 FQNNGV. CDR3: CASSPRTIMNTEAFF. The CDR3 DNA follows: TGTGCCAGCAGCCCAAGGACAATCATGAACACTGAAGCTTTCTTT.

This clone was observed a handful of times. The chain is built from TRBV28 and TRBJ2-7; D is possibly TRBD1 (5 bases). In germline, CDR1 is MDHEN, CDR2 SYDVKM. V was clipped by 2 bases and J by 7 bases, with 9 bases between them. This CDR3 is built from 12 residues. The CDR3 reads CASSLPQGEQYF. CDR3 coding DNA: TGTGCCAGCAGTTTACCGCAGGGAGAGCAGTACTTC.

This chain joins TRBV28 and TRBJ2-7; D is perhaps TRBD1 (6 bases). Per the germline V gene, CDR1 is MDHEN and CDR2 is SYDVKM. CDR3 length equals 11 residues. The germline V and J ends were trimmed by 5 bases and 8 bases, with 10 bases remaining between them. Here the CDR3 reads CASSVTGKQYF. The CDR3 DNA reads TGTGCCAGCAGTGTCACAGGGAAGCAGTACTTC.

The chain is built from TRBV18 and TRBJ1-1, with 7 positions matching TRBD1. Trimming took 2 bases from V and 4 from J; bases not matched to a gene: 7. The CDR3 is made up of 15 amino acids. CDR1 KGHSH and CDR2 LQKENI come from the germline V gene. CDR3 protein: CASSPGQGGLTEAFF. CDR3 DNA sequence: TGTGCCAGCTCACCAGGCCAAGGGGGCCTCACTGAAGCTTTCTTT.

The chain carries TRBV11-2 and TRBJ1-5; D possibly corresponds to TRBD1 (5 bases). V lost 2 bases, J lost 1 base, and 12 bases lay in between. The CDR3 length is 16 residues. In germline, CDR1 is SGHAT, CDR2 FQNNGV. CDR3 protein: CASSLWAGRSNQPQHF. In nucleotides, the CDR3 is TGTGCCAGCAGCTTATGGGCAGGGCGAAGCAATCAGCCCCAGCATTTT. The full variable domain, rest sourced from reference TRBV11-2 and TRBJ1-5, is EAGVAQSPRYKIIEKRQSVAFWCNPISGHATLYWYQQILGQGPKLLIQFQNNGVVDDSQLPKDRFSAERLKGVDSTLKIQPAKLEDSAVYLCASSLWAGRSNQPQHFGDGTRLSIL.

This chain joins TRBV19 and TRBJ2-2, with TRBD1 matching 11 bases. The CDR3 is 15 residues long. The junction had 2 bases not matched to a gene; V was cut back by 5 bases and J by 3 bases. Germline V gives CDR1 LNHDA, CDR2 SQIVND (reference sequence). CDR3 region: CASSSGQGDTGELFF. The CDR3 DNA is TGTGCCAGTAGTTCGGGACAGGGGGACACCGGGGAGCTGTTTTTT.

V gene TRBV6-2 or TRBV6-3 combines with J gene TRBJ2-7, with 13 bases aligning to TRBD2. Per the germline V gene, CDR1 is MNHEY and CDR2 is SVGEGT. This CDR3 contains 16 residues. V lost 2 bases, J lost 3 bases, and 4 bases stayed unmatched. The DNA for the CDR3 is TGTGCCAGCAGTTACGAACTAGCGGGAGGGCTCTACGAGCAGTACTTC. It translates to CASSYELAGGLYEQYF.

The chain employs TRBV27 and TRBJ1-5; D call uncertain. The CDR3 contains 13 residues. CDR1 is MNHEY, CDR2 SMNVEV, per germline (reference sequence). Trimming shortened V by 2 bases and J by 1 base, and 3 bases separated the two germline ends. In DNA form, the CDR3 reads TGTGCCAGCAGTTTACAGAGCAATCAGCCCCAGCATTTT. Amino acid sequence: CASSLQSNQPQHF.

This chain links TRBV3-1 (or the pseudogene TRBV3-2) with TRBJ1-2; D gene unclear. CDR1 LGHDT and CDR2 YNNKEL come from the germline V gene (reference sequence). Trimming left V 3 bases short and J 6 bases short, with 5 bases between. The CDR3 consists of 11 residues. The CDR3 reads CASSQADGYTF. The CDR3 nucleotides read TGTGCCAGCAGCCAGGCCGATGGCTACACCTTC.

In this sample, this clone turned up once. V usage is TRBV28 and J usage is TRBJ2-3; 9 bases match TRBD1. V was pared by 4 bases and J by 0 bases, with 8 bases of the junction left unmatched. The germline V gene encodes CDR1 MDHEN and CDR2 SYDVKM. This CDR3 has 17 amino acids. The CDR3 coding sequence is TGTGCCAGCAGTTCGGATACAGGGGGCTATAGCACAGATACGCAGTATTTT. This sequence encodes CASSSDTGGYSTDTQYF.

V gene TRBV28 combines with J gene TRBJ2-7, with 8 positions matching TRBD1. The V and J ends lost 6 bases and 0 bases, in that order; junction bases with no gene match: 10. Germline V gene sequence: CDR1 MDHEN, CDR2 SYDVKM. This CDR3 is built from 16 residues. In nucleotides, the CDR3 is TGTGCCAGCAGAGGTCAGGGGGCTAAGAGCTCCTACGAGCAGTACTTC. Amino acid sequence: CASRGQGAKSSYEQYF.

The table lists this clone with a few counts. The chain uses TRBV6-6 and TRBJ2-2; TRBD1 is a possible D gene (6 bases). Germline V CDR1 and CDR2: MNHNY, SVGAGI (reference sequence). This CDR3 region has 13 residues. Trimming took off 8 bases at V and 7 bases at J, with 14 bases between the two ends. The CDR3: CASVEARGGELFF. CDR3 in DNA: TGTGCCAGCGTGGAGGCCAGGGGCGGGGAGCTGTTTTTT.

This chain joins TRBV28 and TRBJ1-1; 8 bases map to TRBD1. The CDR3 is made up of 19 amino acids. Germline CDR1 and CDR2: MDHEN and SYDVKM. Losses at the gene ends were 1 base for V and 0 bases for J; bases not matched to a gene: 13. CDR3 region: CASSLSSGSQGAVNTEAFF. Written as DNA, the CDR3 is TGTGCCAGCAGTTTATCCTCGGGTTCCCAGGGGGCGGTGAACACTGAAGCTTTCTTT.